The following is a TCR beta chain sequence with its context. Per germline, CDR1 SGHRS and CDR2 YFSETQ. This CDR3 is 13 amino acids long. V shed 5 bases, J shed 9 bases, and the junction held 5 bases outside the gene matches. The protocol was immunoSEQ multiplex PCR, while the TCRdb copy is restricted to in-frame clones and leaves out a portion. The sample shows about 170,000 clones, about 83% of them seen only once. The data originate from a study of blood T cell repertoires in COVID-19. Study in general: Acute and convalescent COVID-19 samples came from the United States, Italy and Spain. Sample material is recorded as cDNA or gDNA derived from T cells, B-cell-depleted T cells, or PBMCs.

The sequence derives from an elderly woman with COVID-19, enrolled during active disease. The sequenced material came from peripheral blood. This chain joins TRBV5-1 and TRBJ1-6; 7 bases map to TRBD1. CDR3 in DNA: TGCGCCAGCAGTCGGGAGGGGGCTTCACCCCTCCACTTT. This translates into CASSREGASPLHF.